The 25 T cell receptor beta chains below come from one sample, sequenced in a study of shared clonotypes between healthy human individuals. Using immunoSEQ multiplex PCR, the repertoire was profiled, and TCRdb retains in-frame clones only, with some absent. The profile shows under 1,900,000 clones, approximately 98.5% of them singletons. Material for sequencing was naive CD4+ T cells sorted from blood. Subset defined: CD45RA+ positively selected. Receptors were obtained from a man aged 30 to 39 in good health.

Points on this clone: Other DNA sequences in the same sample also yield this CDR3. This sequence joins TRBV5-1 and TRBJ2-1; TRBD2 matches 12 bases. J gave up 0 bases and V 5 bases, and 0 bases lay outside the gene matches. CDR3 length equals 15 residues. CDR1 SGHRS and CDR2 YFSETQ come from the germline V gene. The CDR3 reads CASRTSGSSYNEQFF. The CDR3 nucleotides read TGCGCCAGCAGGACTAGCGGGAGCTCCTACAATGAGCAGTTCTTC.

Concerning this clone itself: At one end the junction does not follow the germline gene, possibly because of a read error. The chain has TRBV20-1 and TRBJ2-7; D possibly matches TRBD1 or TRBD2 (5 bases each). The CDR3 sequence is 11 residues long. Germline V CDR1 and CDR2: DFQATT, SNEGSKA (reference sequence). The CDR3, as DNA: TGCAGTGCGAGAGGGGCGGGCGAGCAGTACTTC. Translating it yields CSARGAGEQYF.

This chain links TRBV14 with TRBJ1-2, with D hard to call. CDR1 is SGHDN, CDR2 FVKESK, per germline. This CDR3 has 14 residues. V was cut by 5 bases and J by 7 bases, with 17 bases left in between. As DNA, the CDR3 is TGTGCCAGCAGCGGGCGGCCTCTAAAGGGTGGCTACACCTTC. Its translation is CASSGRPLKGGYTF.

This chain connects TRBV29-1 to TRBJ2-1, with TRBD2 identical over 10 bases. The junction had 13 bases not matched to a gene; V was cut back by 4 bases and J by 4 bases. The CDR3 sequence is 17 residues long. CDR1 and CDR2 (germline): SQVTM, ANQGSEA. Here the CDR3 reads CSVVLPKGLAVYNEQFF. The CDR3 DNA sequence: TGCAGCGTTGTTCTTCCGAAAGGACTAGCGGTTTACAATGAGCAGTTCTTC.

The J gene is TRBJ2-7, the V gene TRBV5-4; D gene uncertain. Germline values: CDR1 SGHNT, CDR2 YYREEE (reference sequence). V was shortened by 0 bases and J by 5 bases, with 9 bases between the two germline ends. CDR3 length: 13 residues. In DNA, the CDR3 is TGTGCCAGCAGCTTGGGCGCAAACGACGAGCAGTACTTC. Encoded protein: CASSLGANDEQYF.

CDR3 nucleotide sequence: TGTGCCAGCAGCTTAGGCCGGGACAGCTACGAGCAGTACTTC. Protein product: CASSLGRDSYEQYF. J is TRBJ2-7 and V is TRBV7-9; the match to TRBD1 covers 7 bases. The V segment lost 1 base and the J segment 3 bases; nucleotides outside the gene matches: 3. The CDR3 is 14 amino acids. CDR1 and CDR2 from the germline V gene are SEHNR and FQNEAQ (reference sequence).

This chain joins TRBV14 and TRBJ2-1; 12 bases map to TRBD2. V lost 0 bases, J lost 7 bases, and 4 bases stayed unmatched. Germline V lookup: CDR1 SGHDN, CDR2 FVKESK. CDR3 length: 16 amino acids. The CDR3 here is CASSQDKLAGGNEQFF. DNA for the CDR3: TGTGCCAGCAGCCAAGATAAACTAGCGGGAGGTAATGAGCAGTTCTTC.

About this clone itself: At the DNA level, this CDR3 is encoded by other sequences in the same sample as well. The rearrangement joins TRBV28 to TRBJ1-2; D is unclear. Trimming pared 3 bases from V and 8 bases from J, leaving 10 bases between. CDR3 length: 12 amino acids. The germline V gene encodes CDR1 MDHEN and CDR2 SYDVKM. The CDR3 reads CASSFRGGGYTF. Written as DNA, the CDR3 is TGTGCCAGCAGTTTCAGAGGAGGCGGCTACACCTTC.

CDR3 in DNA: TGTGCCAGCAGTGAATTTACTAGCGGGAGGGGCGAGCAGTACTTC. Its translation is CASSEFTSGRGEQYF. The rearrangement joins TRBV6-1 to TRBJ2-7; 13 bases line up with TRBD2. The junction had 4 bases not matched to a gene; V was cut back by 2 bases and J by 6 bases. Germline V gives CDR1 MNHNS, CDR2 SASEGT. CDR3 size: 15 residues.

V and J are TRBV18 and TRBJ2-6; 9 positions agree with TRBD1. CDR1 KGHSH and CDR2 LQKENI come from the germline V gene. Trimming at V came to 2 bases and at J to 0 bases, leaving 2 bases not matched to a gene. The CDR3 has 17 amino acids. The CDR3 loop is CASSPRTGDSGANVLTF. Here the CDR3 DNA reads TGTGCCAGCTCACCAAGGACAGGGGACTCTGGGGCCAACGTCCTGACTTTC.

The chain has TRBV7-9 and TRBJ2-7; 9 bases align to TRBD2. The CDR3 length is 15 residues. V shed 5 bases and J 0 bases; nucleotides not matched to a gene: 5. Germline assignment: CDR1 SEHNR and CDR2 FQNEAQ (reference sequence). CDR3 coding DNA: TGTGCCAGCAGCCCCCTAGCGGGGTTCTCCTACGAGCAGTACTTC. This encodes CASSPLAGFSYEQYF.

For this clone: The sample contains more than one DNA sequence encoding this CDR3. This chain links TRBV7-9 with TRBJ2-7, with 7 bases aligning to TRBD1. Germline CDR1 and CDR2: SEHNR and FQNEAQ (reference sequence). The J segment lost 4 bases and the V segment lost 1 base, leaving 4 bases of the junction unmatched. There are 14 residues in the CDR3. The CDR3 loop reads CASSLVTGEYEQYF. CDR3 DNA sequence: TGTGCCAGCAGCTTAGTAACAGGGGAATACGAGCAGTACTTC.

The V and J genes are TRBV27 and TRBJ2-1; TRBD2 matches at 9 bases. The V and J ends lost 5 bases and 0 bases, in that order; junction bases with no gene match: 8. This CDR3 comprises 17 residues. Germline CDR1 and CDR2: MNHEY and SMNVEV (reference sequence). This CDR3 reads CASSLGSSGSSYNEQFF. CDR3 nucleotides: TGTGCCAGCAGTCTAGGGAGTAGCGGGAGCTCCTACAATGAGCAGTTCTTC.

V usage is TRBV4-3 and J usage is TRBJ2-3; 8 nucleotides agree with TRBD2. Germline trimming cut 2 bases from V and 0 bases from J; bases unmatched to any gene: 4. CDR3 size: 16 residues. The germline V gene has CDR1 LGHNA and CDR2 YSLEER. Written as DNA, the CDR3 is TGCGCCAGCAGCCAAAAACTAGCGGCTAGCACAGATACGCAGTATTTT. Encoded protein: CASSQKLAASTDTQYF.

The chain uses TRBV5-1 and TRBJ2-5; 7 bases align to TRBD2. Trimming took 0 bases from V and 4 from J; bases not matched to a gene: 6. Germline CDR1 and CDR2: SGHRS and YFSETQ. The CDR3 sequence is 15 residues long. The chain's CDR3 is CASSLGAGSGETQYF. In nucleotides, the CDR3 is TGCGCCAGCAGCTTGGGAGCGGGGTCGGGAGAGACCCAGTACTTC.

The rearrangement links TRBV2 to TRBJ2-3, with D perhaps TRBD2 (6 bases). V was cut by 6 bases and J by 2 bases, with 15 bases left in between. CDR3 size: 15 residues. Looked up from germline, CDR1 is SNHLY and CDR2 is FYNNEI. The CDR3 sequence is CASSHERTITDTQYF. CDR3 sequence (DNA): TGTGCCAGCAGCCACGAGCGGACTATCACAGATACGCAGTATTTT.

The V gene is TRBV4-2, the J gene TRBJ2-1; 7 bases are a match to TRBD2. V shed 1 base, J shed 0 bases, and the junction held 9 bases outside the gene matches. The CDR3 is 18 residues long. Looked up from germline, CDR1 is LGHNA and CDR2 is YNFKEQ. The CDR3 DNA sequence: TGTGCCAGCAGCCAAGCCCTCCTAGCGGTCAACTCCTACAATGAGCAGTTCTTC. It yields the protein CASSQALLAVNSYNEQFF.

The chain joins TRBV7-9 to TRBJ2-3; TRBD1 matches at 8 bases. This CDR3 is built from 18 residues. The V segment lost 2 bases and the J segment 2 bases; nucleotides outside the gene matches: 12. Germline V gene sequence: CDR1 SEHNR, CDR2 FQNEAQ (reference sequence). In DNA form, the CDR3 reads TGTGCCAGCAGCTTATTACTGGGACAGGAGGCTGACACAGATACGCAGTATTTT. It is translated as CASSLLLGQEADTDTQYF.

This chain links TRBV7-6 with TRBJ2-3; the D call may be TRBD1 or TRBD2 (6 bases each). This CDR3 has 21 residues. Germline-derived CDR1 and CDR2 are SGHVS and FNYEAQ. Trimming pared 6 bases from V and 1 base from J, leaving 32 bases between. The CDR3 DNA reads as TGTGCCAGCAGTCTCACGGCTCCCGGCGGGACACTACTTCGAGGCACAGATACGCAGTATTTT. It codes for CASSLTAPGGTLLRGTDTQYF. Full variable domain (rest looked up from reference TRBV7-6 and TRBJ2-3): GAGVSQSPRYKVTKRGQDVALRCDPISGHVSLYWYRQALGQGPEFLTYFNYEAQQDKSGLPNDRFSAERPEGSISTLTIQRTEQRDSAMYRCASSLTAPGGTLLRGTDTQYFGPGTRLTVL.

This chain links TRBV28 with TRBJ2-7, with unresolved D. CDR3 size: 13 residues. Germline CDR1 is MDHEN and CDR2 is SYDVKM. Trimming took off 3 bases at V and 2 bases at J, with 8 bases between the two ends. The CDR3 region has the DNA TGTGCCAGCAGTTTCCCGCTTACCTACGAGCAGTACTTC. Its translation is CASSFPLTYEQYF.

The rearrangement joins TRBV4-1 to TRBJ2-3; maybe TRBD1 (5 bases). Per the germline V gene, CDR1 is MGHRA and CDR2 is YSYEKL. The CDR3 length is 15 residues. Trimming stripped 5 bases from V and 0 bases from J, with 12 bases between. The CDR3 sequence is CASSRQSSSTDTQYF. For the CDR3, the DNA is TGCGCCAGCAGCAGACAGTCCTCTAGCACAGATACGCAGTATTTT.

The chain combines TRBV19 with TRBJ1-1; D gene uncertain. The CDR3 loop spans 13 amino acids. V was shortened by 0 bases and J by 5 bases, with 7 bases between the two germline ends. From germline, CDR1 is LNHDA and CDR2 SQIVND (reference sequence). In nucleotides, the CDR3 is TGTGCCAGTAGTATAGATCTCGCTACTGAAGCTTTCTTT. Protein sequence: CASSIDLATEAFF.

J is TRBJ2-7 and V is TRBV19; TRBD2 matches at 7 bases. This CDR3 is built from 18 residues. V gave up 5 bases and J gave up 1 base; unmatched junction bases: 17. Germline V gene sequence: CDR1 LNHDA, CDR2 SQIVND (reference sequence). DNA of the CDR3: TGTGCCAGTAGTCGAGGGATGGTGGGAGCGGGGCAATCCTACGAGCAGTACTTC. As protein: CASSRGMVGAGQSYEQYF.

The chain employs TRBV7-9 and TRBJ2-7; D is perhaps TRBD2 (6 bases). In germline, CDR1 is SEHNR, CDR2 FQNEAQ (reference sequence). V was shortened by 3 bases and J by 2 bases, with 17 bases between the two germline ends. This CDR3 contains 16 residues. The CDR3 coding sequence is TGTGCCAGCAGCTTTTACGCGGGACTGGTAGCCTACGAGCAGTACTTC. It translates to CASSFYAGLVAYEQYF.

The V call is TRBV7-8, the J call TRBJ2-7; 13 bases are shared with TRBD2. Per germline, CDR1 SGHVS and CDR2 FQNEAQ. V shed 5 bases and J 0 bases; nucleotides not matched to a gene: 4. There are 16 residues in the CDR3. The CDR3 DNA reads TGTGCCAGCAGCCGAGGACTAGCGGGAGCCTCCTACGAGCAGTACTTC. Translation gives CASSRGLAGASYEQYF.